What follows is one TCR beta chain and its context. This record belongs to a study of blood T cell repertoires in COVID-19. On the study more broadly: Acute and convalescent COVID-19 specimens originated in the United States, Italy and Spain. T cells, B-cell-depleted T cells, or PBMCs provided the cDNA or gDNA that served as material.

Authors' processing steps: Researchers report that nucleated cell counts were estimated from reference gene primer amplification. TCRdb keeps only in-frame clones here, not all; method: immunoSEQ multiplex PCR. V and J calls and clone size follow that table, whereas D and trimming were derived from the DNA. The repertoire holds roughly 250,000 clones, with 82% as singletons. The CDR3 runs to 15 residues. J was trimmed by 6 bases and V by 5 bases; bases with no gene match: 8. The V gene's germline CDR1 is SGHNT and CDR2 YENEEA. This clonotype was obtained from a woman older than 75 with active or convalescent COVID-19. Sequencing was performed on peripheral blood. The rearrangement joins TRBV11-3 to TRBJ2-1, with 9 bases aligning to TRBD1. Here the CDR3 DNA reads TGTGCCAGCAGCCTACGGACAGGGGCAATCAATGAGCAGTTCTTC. Amino acids: CASSLRTGAINEQFF.